This entry features one T cell receptor beta chain sequence. The antigen is not known. This entry is derived from a study of long-term antiretroviral therapy in people with HIV. Study-wide results and caveats: Compared with controls, HIV repertoires showed narrower CDR3 length ranges.

This CDR3 contains 13 residues. Germline CDR1 GTSNPN, CDR2 SVGIG (reference sequence). Trimming stripped 4 bases from V and 4 bases from J, with 13 bases between. Survey-level resolution applied to immunoSEQ assay v3.0. This table comes from immunoSEQ multiplex PCR, and its TCRdb copy is limited to in-frame clones, with some not included. The sample gives about 30,000 clones, 78% of which show up once; roughly 8.8% is in the top ten. Sequencing used unsorted PBMCs, obtained 1.5 years before starting antiretroviral therapy. V gene TRBV30 combines with J gene TRBJ1-2, with D perhaps TRBD1 (5 bases). The receptor's source is a man aged 18 to 30 with HIV. The CDR3 loop is CAWNAGRFYGYTF. CDR3 DNA sequence: TGTGCCTGGAACGCGGGACGGTTCTATGGCTACACCTTC.